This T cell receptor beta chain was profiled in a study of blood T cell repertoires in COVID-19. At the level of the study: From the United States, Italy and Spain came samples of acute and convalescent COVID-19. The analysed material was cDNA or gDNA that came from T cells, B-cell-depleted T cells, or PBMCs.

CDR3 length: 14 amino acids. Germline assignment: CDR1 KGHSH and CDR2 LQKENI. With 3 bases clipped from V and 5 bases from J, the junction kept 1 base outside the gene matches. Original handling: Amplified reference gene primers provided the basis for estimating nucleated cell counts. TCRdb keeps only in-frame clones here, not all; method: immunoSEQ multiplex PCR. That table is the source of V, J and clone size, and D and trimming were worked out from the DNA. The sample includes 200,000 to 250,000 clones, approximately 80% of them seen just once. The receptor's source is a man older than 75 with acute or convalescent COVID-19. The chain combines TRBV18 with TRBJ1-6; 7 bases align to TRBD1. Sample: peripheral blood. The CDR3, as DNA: TGTGCCAGCTCACCCGGACAGGATAATTCACCCCTCCACTTT. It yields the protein CASSPGQDNSPLHF. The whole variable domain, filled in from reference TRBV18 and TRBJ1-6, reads NAGVMQNPRHLVRRRGQEARLRCSPMKGHSHVYWYRQLPEEGLKFMVYLQKENIIDESGMPKERFSAEFPKEGPSILRIQQVVRGDSAAYFCASSPGQDNSPLHFGNGTRLTVT.